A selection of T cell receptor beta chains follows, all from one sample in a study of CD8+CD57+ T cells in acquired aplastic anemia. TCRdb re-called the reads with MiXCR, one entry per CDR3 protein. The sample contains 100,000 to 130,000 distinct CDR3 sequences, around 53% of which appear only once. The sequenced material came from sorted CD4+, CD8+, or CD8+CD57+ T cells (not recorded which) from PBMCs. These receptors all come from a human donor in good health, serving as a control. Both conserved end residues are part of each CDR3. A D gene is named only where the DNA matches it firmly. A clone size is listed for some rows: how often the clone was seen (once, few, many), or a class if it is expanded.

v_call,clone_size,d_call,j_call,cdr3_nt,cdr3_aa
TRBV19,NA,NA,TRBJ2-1,TGTGCCAGTAGTATAGGCGACAATGAGCAGTTCTTC,CASSIGDNEQFF
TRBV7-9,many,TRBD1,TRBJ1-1,TGTGCCAGCAGCCGGCACGACAGGGAGACTGAAGCTTTCTTT,CASSRHDRETEAFF
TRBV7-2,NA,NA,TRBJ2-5,TGTGCCAGCAGCTTAGGGTATGGGGAGACCCAGTACTTC,CASSLGYGETQYF
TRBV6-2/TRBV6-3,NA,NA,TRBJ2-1,TGTGCCAGCATCGATGAAATGGCCTACAATGAGCAGTTCTTC,CASIDEMAYNEQFF
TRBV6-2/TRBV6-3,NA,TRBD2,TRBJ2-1,TGTGCCAGCAGTTATCCCGGACTAGCGGGGAACAATGAGCAGTTCTTC,CASSYPGLAGNNEQFF
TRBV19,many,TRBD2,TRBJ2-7,TGTGCCAGTAGTAGGGGGGTGGGGGGGTTCGAGCAGTACTTC,CASSRGVGGFEQYF
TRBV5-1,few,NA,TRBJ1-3,TGCGCCAGCAGCTTGGCCGAAGGGGGCTCTGGAAACACCATATATTTT,CASSLAEGGSGNTIYF
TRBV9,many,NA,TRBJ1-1,TGTGCCAGCAGCGAATCCGGGACACAGAACACTGAAGCTTTCTTT,CASSESGTQNTEAFF
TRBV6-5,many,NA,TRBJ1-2,TGTGCCAGCAGTTACTCGACGGGGGAGAGAGACTATGGCTACACCTTC,CASSYSTGERDYGYTF
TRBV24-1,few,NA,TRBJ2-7,TGTGCCACCAGTGATTTGGCGACAGGAGGCGAGCAGTACTTC,CATSDLATGGEQYF
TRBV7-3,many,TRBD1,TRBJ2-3,TGTGCCAGCAGCACGTCAGGGGGCGCCAGGACAGATACGCAGTATTTT,CASSTSGGARTDTQYF
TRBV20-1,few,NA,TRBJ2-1,TGCAGTGCTAGAGAGGGGGACAATGAGCAGTTCTTC,CSAREGDNEQFF
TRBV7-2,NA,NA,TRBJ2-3,TGTGCCAGCAGCTCGCCCCCGAGCACAGATACGCAGTATTTT,CASSSPPSTDTQYF
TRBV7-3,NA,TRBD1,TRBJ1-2,TGTGCCAGCAGCAGACAGGGAAGAATTGGCGGCTACACCTTC,CASSRQGRIGGYTF
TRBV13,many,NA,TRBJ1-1,TGTGCCAGCAGCCCTCGGGCAGGTTGGGGGTTCGAAGCTTTCTTT,CASSPRAGWGFEAFF
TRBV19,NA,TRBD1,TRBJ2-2,TGTGCCAGTAAAGGGGCGCAGGGGGCCGTCGGGGAGCTGTTTTTT,CASKGAQGAVGELFF
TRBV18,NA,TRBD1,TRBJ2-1,TGTGCCAGCTCACCGACAGGGGCGCCCGATGAGCAGTTCTTC,CASSPTGAPDEQFF
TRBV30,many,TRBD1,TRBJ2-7,TGTGCCTGGAGTGGGACAGGGGGCAAAAGCTCCTACGAGCAGTACTTC,CAWSGTGGKSSYEQYF
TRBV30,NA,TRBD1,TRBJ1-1,TGTGCCTGGAGGCCGGGACAGGCCCCGTCTGAAGCTTTCTTT,CAWRPGQAPSEAFF
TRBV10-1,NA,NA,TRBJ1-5,TGCGCCAGCAGTGATCCAAACAATCAGCCCCAGCATTTT,CASSDPNNQPQHF
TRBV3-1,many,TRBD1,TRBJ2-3,TGTGCCAGCAGCCCGACAGGGAATCTAGCAGATACGCAGTATTTT,CASSPTGNLADTQYF
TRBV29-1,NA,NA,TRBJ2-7,TGCAGCGTTGCCAGAAGGCAGAGATACGAGCAGTACTTC,CSVARRQRYEQYF
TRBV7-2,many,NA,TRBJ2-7,TGTGCCAGCAGCCCAGGTTGGAGGTCCTACGAGCAGTACTTC,CASSPGWRSYEQYF
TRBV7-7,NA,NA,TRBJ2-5,TGTGCCAGCAGCGAAGGGGGGGGCCGGGAGACCCAGTACTTC,CASSEGGGRETQYF
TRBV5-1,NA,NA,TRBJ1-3,TGCGCCAGCAGCTTGGAACCACAGGGCTCTGGAAACACCATATATTTT,CASSLEPQGSGNTIYF
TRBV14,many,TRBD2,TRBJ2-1,TGTGCCAGCAGCCCCGGGACTAGTGGAACCTACAATGAGCAGTTCTTC,CASSPGTSGTYNEQFF
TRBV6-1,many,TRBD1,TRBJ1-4,TGTGCCAGCAGAAGACAGGGAAGCAAGACTAATGAAAAACTGTTTTTT,CASRRQGSKTNEKLFF
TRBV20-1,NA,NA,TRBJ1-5,TGCAGTGCTGGAAGCGGAGGGGGCAATCAGCCCCAGCATTTT,CSAGSGGGNQPQHF